What follows describes a single T cell receptor beta chain. Using immunoSEQ multiplex PCR, the repertoire was profiled, and TCRdb retains in-frame clones only, with some absent. This repertoire shows 90,000 or so clones, more than 85% found once; its top ten account for 1.6%. Related graft donors supplied nonmyeloablative bone marrow transplants, and mixed chimerism was transient. These data come from a study of Tregs in tolerant kidney transplant recipients. CDR1 SGHRS and CDR2 YFSETQ come from the germline V gene. This CDR3 has 14 residues. V dropped 0 bases and J dropped 4 bases, with 8 bases sitting between them.

Sample: CD4+ T cells from blood (PBMCs), taken 12 months after the transplant. This TCR derives from a human patient who received a combined kidney and bone marrow transplant. The graft donor may have given rise to some T cells. The chain recombines TRBV5-1 with TRBJ2-1, with D possibly being TRBD1 (6 bases). The CDR3 sequence: CASSLEDSYNEQFF. The CDR3 DNA reads as TGCGCCAGCAGCTTGGAGGACAGTTACAATGAGCAGTTCTTC.